This TCR beta chain stems from a study of blood T cell repertoires in COVID-19. The CDR3 contains 14 residues. Trimming shortened V by 0 bases and J by 0 bases, and 7 bases separated the two germline ends. Germline CDR1 is SGHRS and CDR2 is YFSETQ. As processed by the authors: Researchers report that nucleated cell counts were estimated from reference gene primer amplification. Repertoires were generated with immunoSEQ multiplex PCR, while TCRdb's copy carries only in-frame clones and drops some. V, J and clone size are those of that table, while D and trimming were read from the DNA. Altogether 200,000 to 250,000 clones are present, around 87% being singletons, with the ten largest covering 9.5% to 13%.

This chain joins TRBV5-1 and TRBJ2-7; D may be TRBD1 (5 bases). Sequencing input: peripheral blood. This clonotype originated in a woman between 50 and 59 years old with COVID-19, enrolled during active disease. CDR3 sequence: CASSLGQHSYEQYF. The DNA for the CDR3 is TGCGCCAGCAGCTTGGGACAGCACTCCTACGAGCAGTACTTC. Together with reference TRBV5-1 and TRBJ2-7, the CDR3 gives the full variable domain: KAGVTQTPRYLIKTRGQQVTLSCSPISGHRSVSWYQQTPGQGLQFLFEYFSETQRNKGNFPGRFSGRQFSNSRSEMNVSTLELGDSALYLCASSLGQHSYEQYFGPGTRLTVT.